Listed below are T cell receptor beta chains from one sample, sequenced in a study of blood T cell repertoires in COVID-19. The method was immunoSEQ multiplex PCR; TCRdb's version includes in-frame clones alone and lacks a portion of them. The sample holds around 250,000 clones, about 91% seen once. Sample: PBMCs or T cells enriched from blood (not recorded which). These receptors were collected from a man aged 40-55 years who had been exposed to COVID-19. Each CDR3 is given with its conserved first and last residue.

V: TRBV12-3/TRBV12-4
J: TRBJ1-2
CDR3: CASSPGKGYTF

V: TRBV9
J: TRBJ1-2
CDR3: CASSAIRQGGYTF

V: TRBV28
J: TRBJ2-7
CDR3: CASSLRTSGTYEQYF

V: TRBV28
J: TRBJ1-2
CDR3: CASTFTGVGGYTF

V: TRBV4-2
J: TRBJ1-5
CDR3: CARNPRVGSNQPQHF

V: TRBV24-1
J: TRBJ1-3
CDR3: CATKKDFTTGFSGNTIYF

V: TRBV4-1
J: TRBJ1-1
CDR3: CASSQARETEAFF

V: TRBV29-1
J: TRBJ2-1
CDR3: CSVEGTSGRVNYNEQFF

V: TRBV4-1
J: TRBJ2-3
CDR3: CASSQGRAWTDTQYF

V: TRBV10-3
J: TRBJ2-1
CDR3: CAISSGIYNEQFF